These 27 T cell receptor beta chains share one sample of origin, sequenced in a study of OX40 agonist ivuxolimab in advanced cancers. Produced via immunoSEQ multiplex PCR; TCRdb's table is partial and in-frame only. This table has 53,000 or so clones, 93% appearing once. This material consisted of CD4+ or CD8+ T cells sorted from blood, taken in a trial of the OX40 agonist ivuxolimab. Source of these receptors: an adult with an advanced solid tumor such as melanoma, head and neck, liver or kidney cancer.

This chain uses TRBV7-9 with TRBJ1-1, with a tentative D call TRBD1 (6 bases). Trimming pared 1 base from V and 5 bases from J, leaving 11 bases between. The CDR3 length is 14 residues. CDR1 is SEHNR and CDR2 is FQNEAQ in the germline V gene (reference sequence). The CDR3 loop reads CASSLVQGTTEAFF. The CDR3 DNA reads TGTGCCAGCAGCTTAGTACAGGGAACGACTGAAGCTTTCTTT.

The rearrangement links TRBV19 to TRBJ1-4; TRBD1 is a possible D gene (6 bases). Germline V lookup: CDR1 LNHDA, CDR2 SQIVND (reference sequence). CDR3 length equals 13 residues. The V end lost 9 bases, the J end lost 6 bases, and 14 bases lay between the germline ends. The DNA of the CDR3 is TGTGCCAGCCGGGGGGCCAGGGATGAAAAACTGTTTTTT. It encodes CASRGARDEKLFF.

The rearrangement joins TRBV5-6 to TRBJ2-7, with 7 bases that match TRBD2. Germline V gene sequence: CDR1 SGHDT, CDR2 YYEEEE. Trimming took 4 bases from V and 7 from J; bases not matched to a gene: 2. CDR3 length equals 11 residues. Written as DNA, the CDR3 is TGTGCCAGCAGCGGGAGGGAGGAGCAGTACTTC. This codes for CASSGREEQYF.

The genes are TRBV15 and TRBJ2-7; D gene unclear. V dropped 4 bases and J dropped 3 bases, with 10 bases sitting between them. Per germline, CDR1 LNHNV and CDR2 YYDKDF (reference sequence). This CDR3 contains 13 residues. The CDR3 DNA reads as TGTGCCACCAGCACCGACACATACTACGAGCAGTACTTC. The encoded protein is CATSTDTYYEQYF.

V and J are TRBV6-1 and TRBJ1-1, with D hard to call. The CDR3 runs 14 residues. CDR1 and CDR2 from the germline V gene are MNHNS and SASEGT. Trimming removed 5 bases from V and 9 bases from J, with 19 bases in between. The CDR3 region is CASSLRSQTIKAFF. CDR3 nucleotide sequence: TGTGCCAGCAGTCTTCGAAGCCAGACCATAAAAGCTTTCTTT.

This chain joins TRBV4-1 and TRBJ2-7, with D maybe TRBD1 (6 bases). CDR3 length: 14 residues. Trimming pared 3 bases from V and 3 bases from J, leaving 12 bases between. Germline loops: CDR1 MGHRA, CDR2 YSYEKL. The chain's CDR3 is CASSQGAPSYEQYF. CDR3 DNA: TGCGCCAGCAGCCAGGGGGCGCCGAGCTACGAGCAGTACTTC.

This clone was seen just once. This chain joins TRBV27 and TRBJ2-1; 8 nucleotides line up with TRBD2. The ends lost 8 bases at V and 1 base at J; junction bases unmatched: 10. This CDR3 is 16 amino acids long. Per germline, CDR1 MNHEY and CDR2 SMNVEV (reference sequence). The CDR3 DNA is TGTGCCAGCCGGGGACACGGCGGGAGGTCCTACAATGAGCAGTTCTTC. Translated: CASRGHGGRSYNEQFF.

The count of this clone is one. J is TRBJ1-4 and V is TRBV28; a weak D match, TRBD1 (5 bases). V dropped 5 bases and J dropped 2 bases, with 9 bases sitting between them. Germline loops: CDR1 MDHEN, CDR2 SYDVKM. The length of the CDR3 is 14 residues. DNA for the CDR3: TGTGCCAGCAGTCGGGACTCTACTAATGAAAAACTGTTTTTT. It is translated as CASSRDSTNEKLFF. Full variable domain (missing parts from reference TRBV28 and TRBJ1-4): DVKVTQSSRYLVKRTGEKVFLECVQDMDHENMFWYRQDPGLGLRLIYFSYDVKMKEKGDIPEGYSVSREKKERFSLILESASTNQTSMYLCASSRDSTNEKLFFGSGTQLSVL.

The table lists this clone with a few counts. The rearrangement uses TRBV7-1 and TRBJ1-2, with a possible D match to TRBD1 (5 bases). TRBV7-1 is an open reading frame, and its role is uncertain. V was pared by 3 bases and J by 8 bases, with 16 bases between. This CDR3 region has 14 residues. The CDR3 DNA sequence: TGTGCCAGCAGCTCCGGGGCCGATTACCAAGGCTACACCTTC. Residues: CASSSGADYQGYTF.

Written as DNA, the CDR3 is TGTGCCAGCAGCTTAAATGGGGGGGATACGCAGTATTTT. Its translation is CASSLNGGDTQYF. The chain couples TRBV7-7 to TRBJ2-3, with TRBD2 as a possible D gene (6 bases). V was pared by 2 bases and J by 6 bases, with 9 bases between. The CDR3 covers 13 residues. Germline lookup yields CDR1 SSHAT and CDR2 FNYEAQ (reference sequence).

The CDR3 sequence is CASSLHELSYEQYF. The CDR3, as DNA: TGCGCCAGCAGCCTACACGAGCTTTCCTACGAGCAGTACTTC. This chain links TRBV4-1 with TRBJ2-7; D is ambiguous. The CDR3 has 14 amino acids. The germline V and J ends were trimmed by 4 bases and 1 base, with 11 bases remaining between them. CDR1 and CDR2 (germline): MGHRA, YSYEKL.

This chain uses TRBV11-2 with TRBJ2-2; possibly TRBD1 or TRBD2 for D (6 bases each). V was shortened by 1 base and J by 5 bases, with 14 bases between the two germline ends. This CDR3 is 16 amino acids long. Germline V gene data show CDR1 as SGHAT and CDR2 as FQNNGV. The CDR3 region is CASSLVGGLRTGELFF. The DNA of the CDR3 is TGTGCCAGCAGCTTAGTCGGGGGCCTTAGGACCGGGGAGCTGTTTTTT.

This chain connects TRBV5-6 to TRBJ2-7; TRBD2 aligns across 10 bases. The CDR3 is 15 residues long. CDR1 is SGHDT and CDR2 is YYEEEE in the germline V gene. V lost 2 bases and J lost 0; bases outside the gene matches: 2. This chain's CDR3 is CASSFTSGNSYEQYF. In DNA form, the CDR3 reads TGTGCCAGCAGCTTCACTAGCGGGAACTCCTACGAGCAGTACTTC.

This clone was detected only a few times. The chain has TRBV7-9 and TRBJ2-7; possibly TRBD1 for D (5 bases). CDR1 is SEHNR, CDR2 FQNEAQ, per germline (reference sequence). V was cut by 3 bases and J by 4 bases, with 10 bases left in between. The CDR3 extends over 13 amino acids. CDR3 residues: CASSFTGRYEQYF. The CDR3 DNA follows: TGTGCCAGCAGCTTTACAGGCCGTTACGAGCAGTACTTC.

The V call is TRBV6-5, the J call TRBJ1-2; weak D call: TRBD1 (5 bases). The CDR3 is 15 residues long. Germline values: CDR1 MNHEY, CDR2 SVGAGI. V was cut by 4 bases and J by 3 bases, with 15 bases left in between. The CDR3 is CASSSAGYRDYGYTF. The CDR3 DNA reads as TGTGCCAGCAGTTCGGCAGGGTATAGGGACTATGGCTACACCTTC.

This chain links TRBV20-1 with TRBJ2-1, with D maybe TRBD2 (6 bases). Germline CDR1 and CDR2: DFQATT and SNEGSKA (reference sequence). This CDR3 comprises 8 residues. V was trimmed by 7 bases and J by 15 bases, leaving 10 bases between them. CDR3 sequence (DNA): TGCAGTGTCCTCGGGAGGTTCTTC. This gives the protein CSVLGRFF.

The V gene is TRBV9, the J gene TRBJ1-3; 8 positions match TRBD1. This CDR3 region has 15 residues. The germline CDR1 and CDR2 sequences are SGDLS and YYNGEE. The V and J ends lost 6 bases and 0 bases, in that order; junction bases with no gene match: 5. CDR3 region: CASTRTGSSGNTIYF. DNA for the CDR3: TGTGCCAGCACCAGGACAGGGAGCTCTGGAAACACCATATATTTT.

The chain recombines TRBV4-3 with TRBJ2-7, with D perhaps matching TRBD1 or TRBD2 (5 bases each). The germline V and J ends were trimmed by 0 bases and 5 bases, with 8 bases remaining between them. Germline CDR1 is LGHNA and CDR2 is YSLEER. This CDR3 region has 13 residues. CDR3: CASSQDGGHEQYF. DNA of the CDR3: TGCGCCAGCAGCCAAGATGGGGGTCACGAGCAGTACTTC.

V is TRBV4-2 and J is TRBJ2-3, with TRBD2 matching over 8 bases. J lost 2 bases, V lost 1 base, and 8 bases had no gene match. The CDR3 runs to 17 residues. The germline V gene has CDR1 LGHNA and CDR2 YNFKEQ. DNA for the CDR3: TGTGCCAGCAGCCAAGTACAGCGGGAGATCGTCACAGATACGCAGTATTTT. It translates to CASSQVQREIVTDTQYF.

CDR3 in DNA: TGTGCCAGCAGTAACCAGGGGTTCACAGATACGCAGTATTTT. Its protein is CASSNQGFTDTQYF. The chain combines TRBV27 with TRBJ2-3; D may be TRBD1 (6 bases). Per the germline V gene, CDR1 is MNHEY and CDR2 is SMNVEV (reference sequence). The CDR3 totals 14 residues. Trimming left V 5 bases short and J 2 bases short, with 11 bases between.

The V and J genes are TRBV27 and TRBJ2-7; D is undetermined. The CDR3 runs to 13 residues. V was clipped by 3 bases and J by 3 bases, with 9 bases between them. Germline loops: CDR1 MNHEY, CDR2 SMNVEV (reference sequence). CDR3 DNA: TGTGCCAGCAGTTTCGGCCTAAACTACGAGCAGTACTTC. Protein product: CASSFGLNYEQYF.

The rearrangement links TRBV9 to TRBJ2-2; 9 positions match TRBD2. Germline values: CDR1 SGDLS, CDR2 YYNGEE. After removal of 0 bases from V and 0 bases from J, the junction contained 0 bases not matched to a gene. This CDR3 has 16 amino acids. The DNA of the CDR3 is TGTGCCAGCAGCGTAGCTAGCGGGACGAACACCGGGGAGCTGTTTTTT. Translation gives CASSVASGTNTGELFF.

This clone was seen just once. The chain couples TRBV7-8 to TRBJ2-7, with TRBD1 identical over 7 bases. J lost 3 bases, V lost 5 bases, and 16 bases had no gene match. Germline values: CDR1 SGHVS, CDR2 FQNEAQ. The CDR3 runs to 17 residues. In DNA, the CDR3 is TGTGCCAGCAGCCCGGATGCTGACAGGGCAACCTACTACGAGCAGTACTTC. Its protein is CASSPDADRATYYEQYF.

This clone was seen just once. At one of its ends the junction is not consistent with the germline gene, which may arise from a read error. CDR3 sequence reads: CASSLGPPFQETQYF. The CDR3 DNA is TGTGCTAGCAGCTTAGGGCCCCCCTTCCAAGAGACCCAGTACTTC. The V call is TRBV7-7, the J call TRBJ2-5; unclear D gene. Germline V gives CDR1 SSHAT, CDR2 FNYEAQ (reference sequence). This CDR3 contains 15 residues.

This chain connects TRBV30 to TRBJ1-1; D remains ambiguous. CDR1 GTSNPN and CDR2 SVGIG come from the germline V gene (reference sequence). The CDR3 extends over 15 amino acids. Trimming removed 3 bases at V and 0 bases at J, with 14 bases between. CDR3 DNA: TGTGCCTGGAGCGGCTTCGGTTATTTGAACACTGAAGCTTTCTTT. This encodes CAWSGFGYLNTEAFF.

V is TRBV5-1 and J is TRBJ2-1; 10 bases align to TRBD2. V lost 0 bases and J lost 13; bases outside the gene matches: 19. Germline loops: CDR1 SGHRS, CDR2 YFSETQ. The CDR3 sequence is 18 residues long. CDR3 DNA sequence: TGCGCCAGCAGCTTGGTTTCGGCTAGCGGGGGCTCAGTCTCTGCTCAGTTCTTC. Residues: CASSLVSASGGSVSAQFF.

The rearrangement uses TRBV14 and TRBJ2-1; D call uncertain. V lost 4 bases and J 0 bases, leaving 19 bases between the germline ends. The CDR3 spans 18 residues. From germline, CDR1 is SGHDN and CDR2 FVKESK. CDR3 nucleotides: TGTGCCAGCAGCCCTACATTATCCAGCGAAAGCTCCTACAATGAGCAGTTCTTC. This sequence encodes CASSPTLSSESSYNEQFF.